One and the same sample provided the 27 T cell receptor beta chains below, sequenced in a study of CD8+ T cells in alopecia areata (dated by TCRdb to the late 2010s). According to the study, the label for this sample's time point signals: around 22 weeks on oral tofacitinib. The treatment or condition label on this specimen signifies: oral pan-JAK inhibitor, 5-10 mg twice daily. The receptor library was made with the immunoSEQ multiplex PCR assay. RNA was extracted from all samples and reverse transcribed into cDNA, which served as template for TCR sequencing. What TCRdb holds here is the immuneACCESS table cut down to in-frame rearrangements. Part of the clones is not present; checked against another copy, under half of the missing clones reflect an unresolved V gene, and the others are unexplained. For this sample there are approximately 160,000 clones; 55% to 75% appear just once. The ten largest clones represent approximately 15% of the sample.

Sequenced here: CD4+ T cells sorted from blood, sampled at week 24, from a patient treated with tofacitinib. These receptors were taken from a human donor with alopecia areata.

This clone was counted a few times. This chain connects TRBV29-1 to TRBJ1-3; tentatively, D is TRBD1 (6 bases). Per germline, CDR1 SQVTM and CDR2 ANQGSEA. The ends were cut back, 6 bases at V and 2 bases at J, with 8 bases in the middle. The CDR3 covers 12 residues. In DNA, the CDR3 is TGCAGCGTAGGGACACCTGGAAACACCATATATTTT. This sequence encodes CSVGTPGNTIYF.

As regards this clone: Other DNA sequences in the same sample also yield this CDR3. The chain is built from TRBV10-3 and TRBJ2-7, with D uncertain. The CDR3 extends over 12 amino acids. The germline V gene encodes CDR1 ENHRY and CDR2 SYGVKD. V lost 0 bases and J lost 4, with 4 bases in between. The CDR3 coding sequence is TGTGCCATCAGTGAGTCGTCGTACGAGCAGTACTTC. It translates to CAISESSYEQYF.

The table lists this clone with a few counts. The rearrangement uses TRBV6-6 and TRBJ1-1; 8 nucleotides align to TRBD1. This CDR3 contains 15 residues. Germline CDR1 reads MNHNY; CDR2 reads SVGAGI (reference sequence). V lost 6 bases to trimming and J lost 1 base; unmatched junction nucleotides: 7. This CDR3 is CASRRQGTGNTEAFF. The CDR3 coding sequence is TGTGCCAGCAGAAGACAGGGGACGGGGAACACTGAAGCTTTCTTT.

V is TRBV19 and J is TRBJ1-5; a possible D gene is TRBD1 (5 bases). This CDR3 contains 14 residues. The V end was cut by 5 bases, the J end by 2 bases, with 10 bases between. Germline V gene data show CDR1 as LNHDA and CDR2 as SQIVND (reference sequence). The CDR3 DNA follows: TGTGCCAGTAGTGCGGGACTAGGCAATCAGCCCCAGCATTTT. The encoded protein is CASSAGLGNQPQHF.

The chain employs TRBV6-5 and TRBJ2-5; maybe TRBD2 (5 bases). Trimming pared 5 bases from V and 1 base from J, leaving 14 bases between. The CDR3 covers 15 residues. CDR1 MNHEY and CDR2 SVGAGI come from the germline V gene. CDR3 nucleotide sequence: TGTGCCAGCAGTAGGAGGTTCCGGACCCAAGAGACCCAGTACTTC. Residues: CASSRRFRTQETQYF.

This clone came up many times. V gene TRBV2 combines with J gene TRBJ2-3; D is ambiguous. The CDR3 loop spans 16 amino acids. V was shortened by 2 bases and J by 2 bases, with 14 bases between the two germline ends. Germline CDR1 is SNHLY and CDR2 is FYNNEI. This CDR3 is CASSETAAHYTDTQYF. CDR3 sequence (DNA): TGTGCCAGCAGTGAAACGGCGGCCCACTACACAGATACGCAGTATTTT.

The chain combines TRBV4-3 with TRBJ1-1; 9 nucleotides match TRBD1. The CDR3 runs 16 residues. V shed 1 base and J 4 bases; nucleotides not matched to a gene: 7. Germline V gene sequence: CDR1 LGHNA, CDR2 YSLEER. The CDR3 is CASSQGSGTGTTEAFF. CDR3 DNA sequence: TGCGCCAGCAGCCAAGGTTCGGGGACAGGGACCACTGAAGCTTTCTTT.

This clone was seen a few times. The V call is TRBV9, the J call TRBJ2-7, with a weak D call TRBD2 (5 bases). V lost 5 bases and J 3 bases, leaving 18 bases between the germline ends. Germline values: CDR1 SGDLS, CDR2 YYNGEE. This CDR3 region has 15 residues. CDR3: CASRPSGSSNYEQYF. The CDR3, as DNA: TGTGCCAGCAGGCCCAGCGGCAGTTCCAACTACGAGCAGTACTTC.

The chain employs TRBV2 and TRBJ2-7; TRBD1 matches 8 bases. J was trimmed by 4 bases and V by 7 bases; bases with no gene match: 9. The CDR3 is 14 residues long. From germline, CDR1 is SNHLY and CDR2 FYNNEI. In DNA, the CDR3 is TGTGCCAGCATGTCCGGGACAGGAAAATACGAGCAGTACTTC. This gives the protein CASMSGTGKYEQYF.

CDR3 DNA sequence: TGCAGCGTTGACTCCCAAAGGGACAGGATGGGCTATGGCTACACCTTC. It encodes CSVDSQRDRMGYGYTF. The V call is TRBV29-1, the J call TRBJ1-2; 8 nucleotides agree with TRBD1. Losses at the gene ends were 3 bases for V and 4 bases for J; bases not matched to a gene: 13. This CDR3 spans 16 amino acids. Germline V gene data show CDR1 as SQVTM and CDR2 as ANQGSEA.

This clone was seen a single time. Here the CDR3 reads CASRYSEGLAFF. The CDR3 bases are TGTGCCAGCCGGTACTCAGAAGGGCTGGCTTTCTTT. The chain uses TRBV2 and TRBJ1-1, with D unresolved. CDR1 and CDR2 from the germline V gene are SNHLY and FYNNEI. Trimming shortened V by 8 bases and J by 11 bases, and 18 bases separated the two germline ends. The CDR3 is made up of 12 amino acids.

With respect to this clone: The sample carries other DNA sequences with the same CDR3. The V gene is TRBV29-1, the J gene TRBJ2-7; 7 bases are a match to TRBD1. The germline gives CDR1 SQVTM, CDR2 ANQGSEA. This CDR3 has 13 residues. J lost 3 bases, V lost 4 bases, and 6 bases had no gene match. The CDR3, as DNA: TGCAGCGTTGCGAGGGGGCTTAGCTACGAGCAGTACTTC. This gives the protein CSVARGLSYEQYF.

This sequence joins TRBV7-2 and TRBJ1-2, with 8 bases identical to TRBD1. Germline CDR1 reads SGHTA; CDR2 reads FQGNSA. The V and J ends lost 1 base and 4 bases, in that order; junction bases with no gene match: 8. This CDR3 comprises 16 residues. Written as DNA, the CDR3 is TGTGCCAGCAGCTTAGGAGCCCAGGGGGCGGGCTATGGCTACACCTTC. It is translated as CASSLGAQGAGYGYTF.

The chain links TRBV5-1 to TRBJ1-1; D ambiguous. Trimming left V 1 base short and J 1 base short, with 8 bases between. The CDR3 length is 14 residues. From germline, CDR1 is SGHRS and CDR2 YFSETQ. CDR3 amino acids: CASSLNAENTEAFF. CDR3 in DNA: TGCGCCAGCAGCTTGAACGCGGAGAACACTGAAGCTTTCTTT.

V is TRBV9 and J is TRBJ1-1; D is perhaps TRBD1 (6 bases). V was shortened by 0 bases and J by 1 base, with 10 bases between the two germline ends. The length of the CDR3 is 15 residues. CDR1 and CDR2 (germline): SGDLS, YYNGEE. The CDR3: CASSVADSRNTEAFF. The CDR3 nucleotides read TGTGCCAGCAGCGTAGCGGACAGCCGGAACACTGAAGCTTTCTTT.

CDR3 protein: CASSGGGASYEQYF. CDR3 bases: TGTGCCAGCAGCGGCGGCGGGGCCTCCTACGAGCAGTACTTC. This sequence joins TRBV28 and TRBJ2-7, with a tentative D call TRBD2 (6 bases). The CDR3 extends over 14 amino acids. V gave up 6 bases and J gave up 0 bases, with 12 bases separating them. CDR1 MDHEN and CDR2 SYDVKM come from the germline V gene.

The chain couples TRBV5-4 to TRBJ2-5; TRBD1 agrees at 8 bases. The trim removed 4 bases at V and 3 bases at J, leaving 2 bases unmatched. The CDR3 runs 13 residues. The germline gives CDR1 SGHNT, CDR2 YYREEE (reference sequence). The CDR3 here is CASSGGQEETQYF. In DNA form, the CDR3 reads TGTGCCAGCAGCGGGGGACAGGAAGAGACCCAGTACTTC.

This chain uses TRBV6-5 with TRBJ2-5; D is uncertain. Germline V gene sequence: CDR1 MNHEY, CDR2 SVGAGI. The CDR3 covers 14 residues. The germline V and J ends were trimmed by 0 bases and 5 bases, with 10 bases remaining between them. CDR3 nucleotides: TGTGCCAGCAGTTACTCAAGAGTTGCCGAGACCCAGTACTTC. Protein sequence: CASSYSRVAETQYF.

This sequence joins TRBV5-1 and TRBJ1-2, with D unclear. The CDR3 is 14 amino acids. Germline V lookup: CDR1 SGHRS, CDR2 YFSETQ. V was shortened by 4 bases and J by 1 base, with 11 bases between the two germline ends. CDR3 sequence reads: CASSPQQINYGYTF. In DNA, the CDR3 is TGCGCCAGCAGCCCCCAACAAATTAACTATGGCTACACCTTC. Based on the CDR3 plus reference TRBV5-1 and TRBJ1-2, the full variable domain is KAGVTQTPRYLIKTRGQQVTLSCSPISGHRSVSWYQQTPGQGLQFLFEYFSETQRNKGNFPGRFSGRQFSNSRSEMNVSTLELGDSALYLCASSPQQINYGYTFGSGTRLTVV.

The chain employs TRBV29-1 and TRBJ1-2, with TRBD1 matching over 11 bases. Germline CDR1 is SQVTM and CDR2 is ANQGSEA. The CDR3 has 14 amino acids. The trim removed 4 bases at V and 8 bases at J, leaving 9 bases unmatched. The CDR3 region has the DNA TGCAGCGTTGGGCCAAAAGGGACAGGGGGAGGCTACACCTTC. Translating it yields CSVGPKGTGGGYTF. Combining the CDR3 with reference TRBV29-1 and TRBJ1-2 gives the whole variable domain SAVISQKPSRDICQRGTSLTIQCQVDSQVTMMFWYRQQPGQSLTLIATANQGSEATYESGFVIDKFPISRPNLTFSTLTVSNMSPEDSSIYLCSVGPKGTGGGYTFGSGTRLTVV.

The CDR3, as DNA: TGTGCCGCGGGGCCTCCTAACTATGGCTACACCTTC. Protein sequence: CAAGPPNYGYTF. The chain joins TRBV30 to TRBJ1-2, with a weak D call TRBD1 (5 bases). V shed 8 bases and J shed 0 bases, with 10 bases lying between them. In germline, CDR1 is GTSNPN, CDR2 SVGIG (reference sequence). This CDR3 has 12 amino acids.

The gene calls are TRBV29-1 and TRBJ2-7; no definite D call. V was clipped by 4 bases and J by 5 bases, with 12 bases between them. The length of the CDR3 is 12 residues. From germline, CDR1 is SQVTM and CDR2 ANQGSEA. The chain's CDR3 is CSVVPQRNEQYF. Here the CDR3 DNA reads TGCAGCGTTGTGCCGCAGAGGAACGAGCAGTACTTC.

The rearrangement uses TRBV10-3 and TRBJ1-2; the D gene is possibly TRBD1 (5 bases). CDR3 length equals 11 residues. V dropped 11 bases and J dropped 5 bases, with 12 bases sitting between them. From germline, CDR1 is ENHRY and CDR2 SYGVKD. CDR3 protein: CAPEGQYGYTF. CDR3 nucleotides: TGTGCCCCCGAGGGGCAATATGGCTACACCTTC.

The chain carries TRBV29-1 and TRBJ2-7, with 10 bases lining up with TRBD1. J lost 6 bases, V lost 5 bases, and 10 bases had no gene match. The germline CDR1 and CDR2 sequences are SQVTM and ANQGSEA. The CDR3 has 14 amino acids. Here the CDR3 reads CSVSGQGVLGEQYF. The CDR3 nucleotides are TGCAGCGTTAGCGGACAGGGGGTCCTAGGCGAGCAGTACTTC.

The chain recombines TRBV9 with TRBJ1-1, with D possibly TRBD1 on 6 matching bases. Germline CDR1 is SGDLS and CDR2 is YYNGEE. With 4 bases removed from V and 0 bases from J, the gap between germline ends came to 13 bases. The CDR3 totals 15 residues. CDR3 nucleotide sequence: TGTGCCAGCAGCAAAACTGACAGGATGAACACTGAAGCTTTCTTT. It codes for CASSKTDRMNTEAFF.

The chain has TRBV30 and TRBJ1-1; D is unclear. This CDR3 is built from 15 residues. The V end was cut by 5 bases, the J end by 1 base, with 17 bases between. Germline CDR1 is GTSNPN and CDR2 is SVGIG (reference sequence). CDR3 nucleotide sequence: TGTGCCTGGGACCCCCTCGGTGTGGGGAACACTGAAGCTTTCTTT. Its protein is CAWDPLGVGNTEAFF.

This clone was observed a few times. The chain joins TRBV6-6 to TRBJ2-7; 12 bases map to TRBD2. The CDR3 length is 16 residues. The germline gives CDR1 MNHNY, CDR2 SVGAGI (reference sequence). The J segment lost 2 bases and the V segment lost 5 bases, leaving 7 bases of the junction unmatched. In DNA form, the CDR3 reads TGTGCCAGCAGTGCGTACTCTAGCGGGGGGGCCTACGAGCAGTACTTC. This encodes CASSAYSSGGAYEQYF.